This TCR beta chain came from a study of cytomegalovirus exposure and HLA in healthy donors. Study outcomes and limitations: The study listed 164 cytomegalovirus-associated TCR beta chains. Testing in vitro showed a few CMV-associated chains specific for CMV antigens. Reported results showed that the classifier diagnosed cytomegalovirus status with high specificity and sensitivity. Subsequent analysis showed first-cohort TCR clusters tending to co-occur in approximately 120 validation repertoires.

The germline gives CDR1 LNHNV, CDR2 YYDKDF (reference sequence). Trimming cost V 0 bases and J 6 bases, with 9 bases left between them. CDR3 length: 14 amino acids. The data were produced by immunoSEQ multiplex PCR, yet TCRdb's version contains in-frame clones alone and is incomplete. The data contain around 91,000 clones, approximately 93% of them seen just once; the ten biggest clones take up 1% to 1.4%. Of note for this clone: Antigen unknown.

The chain combines TRBV15 with TRBJ2-1; the D is unclear. Sequencing input: PBMCs. The clonotype was recovered from a woman aged 25 to 39 in good health and CMV-seropositive. The DNA for the CDR3 is TGTGCCACCAGCAGAGATGCGTCTGTCAATGAGCAGTTCTTC. It encodes CATSRDASVNEQFF.